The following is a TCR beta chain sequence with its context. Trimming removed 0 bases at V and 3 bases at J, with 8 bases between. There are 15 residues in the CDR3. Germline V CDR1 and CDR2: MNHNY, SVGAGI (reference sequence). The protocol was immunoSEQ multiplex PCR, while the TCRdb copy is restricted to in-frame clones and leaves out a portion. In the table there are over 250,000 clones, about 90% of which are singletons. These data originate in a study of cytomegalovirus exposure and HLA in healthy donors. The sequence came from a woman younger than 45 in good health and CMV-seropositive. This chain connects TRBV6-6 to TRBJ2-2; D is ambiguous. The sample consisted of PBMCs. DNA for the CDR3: TGTGCCAGCAGTTACTCACCTTGGGACACCGGGGAGCTGTTTTTT. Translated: CASSYSPWDTGELFF.